This record looks at one TCR beta chain sequence and its context. Its antigen is not known. The PCR contained 60 Vbeta and 13 Jbeta primers. Clones were read by immunoSEQ multiplex PCR, and TCRdb kept only the in-frame ones, dropping some. The top ten hold around 6.6% of the sample, which has 170,000 or so clones, 75% to 90% seen once. These data come from a study of cytomegalovirus exposure and HLA in healthy donors. Study-level points and caveats: The presence/absence work took it that sequencing depth was about the same across donors. The majority of TCR sequences were rare, yet some public TCRs appeared in many donors. CMV antigen specificity of a few CMV-associated chains was confirmed in vitro.

This CDR3 is built from 13 residues. V lost 1 base, J lost 7 bases, and 11 bases lay in between. Germline CDR1 is GTSNPN and CDR2 is SVGIG (reference sequence). The sequence was obtained from a male donor in good health and CMV-seropositive. The sample taken for sequencing was PBMCs. This sequence joins TRBV30 and TRBJ1-5; no clear D. In DNA form, the CDR3 reads TGTGCCTGGAGTGCCCTCCCGGGACAGCCCCAGCATTTT. This translates into CAWSALPGQPQHF.